This entry describes one T cell receptor (beta chain). One end of the junction fails to match germline, which may point to a read error. The data were taken from a study of control samples from healthy donors and cancer patients. Produced via immunoSEQ multiplex PCR; TCRdb's table is partial and in-frame only. The table includes about 90,000 clones, just over 90% detected once. The TCR comes from a woman aged 18-35 years in good health. The specimen was blood.

The CDR3 spells CASRLDRGYTEAFF. As DNA, the CDR3 is TGCGCCAGCAGATTGGACAGGGGTTACACTGAAGCTTTCTTT. The V and J genes are TRBV5-1 and TRBJ1-1, with 9 positions matching TRBD1. Germline CDR1 is SGHRS and CDR2 is YFSETQ. This CDR3 is built from 14 residues.